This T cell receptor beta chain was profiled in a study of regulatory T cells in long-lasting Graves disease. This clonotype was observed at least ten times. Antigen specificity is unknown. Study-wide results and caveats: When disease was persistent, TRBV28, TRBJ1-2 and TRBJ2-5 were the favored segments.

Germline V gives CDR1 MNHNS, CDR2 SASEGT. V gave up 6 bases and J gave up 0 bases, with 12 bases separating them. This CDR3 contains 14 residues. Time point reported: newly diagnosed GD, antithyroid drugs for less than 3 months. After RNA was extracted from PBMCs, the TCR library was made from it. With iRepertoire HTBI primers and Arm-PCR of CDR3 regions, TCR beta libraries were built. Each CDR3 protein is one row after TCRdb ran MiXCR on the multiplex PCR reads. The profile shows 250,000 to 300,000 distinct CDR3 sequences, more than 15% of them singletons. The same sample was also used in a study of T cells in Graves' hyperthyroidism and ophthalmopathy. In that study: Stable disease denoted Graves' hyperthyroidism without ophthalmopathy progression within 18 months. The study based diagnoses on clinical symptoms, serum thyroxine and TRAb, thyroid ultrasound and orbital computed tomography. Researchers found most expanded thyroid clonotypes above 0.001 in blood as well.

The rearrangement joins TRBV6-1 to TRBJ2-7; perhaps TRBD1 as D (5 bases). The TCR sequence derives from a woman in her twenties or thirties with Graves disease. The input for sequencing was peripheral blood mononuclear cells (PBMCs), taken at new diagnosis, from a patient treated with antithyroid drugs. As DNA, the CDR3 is TGTGCCAGCAGACCAGGGATGACCTCCTACGAGCAGTACTTC. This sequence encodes CASRPGMTSYEQYF.